These T cell receptor beta chains were read from a single sample in a study of T cells in Graves' hyperthyroidism and ophthalmopathy. TCRdb passed the multiplex PCR reads through MiXCR, listing each CDR3 protein once. The profile covers about 560,000 distinct CDR3 sequences, with 16% appearing a single time and under 20% taken by the ten largest. The specimen sequenced was blood. The receptors derive from a woman aged 18-30 years with Graves' hyperthyroidism. Both conserved end residues are part of each CDR3. Where a row states a size, it is once, few, many or the class of an expanded clone; other rows omit it.

TRBJ1-2 few TRBV5-1 CASSPQTGNDYGYTF
TRBJ1-5 many TRBV28 CASSPRQGSNQPQHF
TRBJ1-5 . TRBV5-6 CASSPGRFNQPQHF
TRBJ2-7 . TRBV7-9 CASSLDPSYEQHF
TRBJ2-7 . TRBV19 CASSIGFRQGGGYEQYF
TRBJ2-7 many TRBV28 CASGKLEREQYF
TRBJ2-7 many TRBV6-5 CASSYATGTSYEQYF
TRBJ2-7 few TRBV5-1 CASSPGRGLEEQYF
TRBJ2-7 many TRBV18 CASSPRSTVYEQYF
TRBJ2-3 few TRBV9 CASSLTPGGQGRPLSTDTQYF